The 19 T cell receptor beta chains presented below share a single source sample, sequenced in a study of Graves' ophthalmopathy and Graves' hyperthyroidism. RNA transcripts provided the template for amplifying TCR beta CDR3 regions. An opening RT-PCR round employed HTBI primers and preceded a second-round multiplex PCR. One entry per CDR3 protein, called by TCRdb with MiXCR from the multiplex PCR reads. Of 600,000 to 950,000 distinct CDR3 sequences detected, roughly 41% appear once; the ten largest clones hold approximately 43%. Sequenced material: peripheral blood. The receptors were sampled from an adult man with Graves' ophthalmopathy.

As for this clonotype: Mismatch with germline at one junction end may stem from a read error. J is TRBJ2-5 and V is TRBV10-1; D could derive from TRBD1 or TRBD2 (6 bases each). The germline gives CDR1 WNHNN, CDR2 SYGVQD (reference sequence). The length of the CDR3 is 15 residues. The DNA of the CDR3 is TGTGCCAGCAGCGAAGTTCGGGGGCCCTTAGAGACCCAGTACTTC. It is translated as CASSEVRGPLETQYF.

The sample holds a few counts of this clonotype. The chain is built from TRBV19 and TRBJ1-1, with TRBD1 identical over 8 bases. V lost 8 bases and J lost 3; bases outside the gene matches: 11. There are 15 residues in the CDR3. CDR1 is LNHDA, CDR2 SQIVND, per germline (reference sequence). CDR3 in DNA: TGTGCCAGTGTTGGCTCCCAGGGGGCGTACACTGAAGCTTTCTTT. Protein: CASVGSQGAYTEAFF.

This clonotype showed up just a few times. V gene TRBV7-9 combines with J gene TRBJ2-6; TRBD1 matches at 7 bases. The germline V gene has CDR1 SEHNR and CDR2 FQNEAQ (reference sequence). CDR3 size: 14 residues. V dropped 5 bases and J dropped 11; count of bases not matched to a gene: 9. For the CDR3, the DNA is TGTGCCAGCAGCCGCGAAGACAGGGCTCACGTCCTGACTTTC. The encoded protein is CASSREDRAHVLTF. Using reference TRBV7-9 and TRBJ2-6 for the parts outside the CDR3, the full variable domain is DTGVSQNPRHKITKRGQNVTFRCDPISEHNRLYWYRQTLGQGPEFLTYFQNEAQLEKSRLLSDRFSAERPKGSFSTLEIQRTEQGDSAMYLCASSREDRAHVLTFGAGSRLTVL.

The chain combines TRBV20-1 with TRBJ2-7; 10 bases fit TRBD1. The trim removed 6 bases at V and 5 bases at J, leaving 13 bases unmatched. Germline V lookup: CDR1 DFQATT, CDR2 SNEGSKA (reference sequence). This CDR3 spans 15 amino acids. CDR3 DNA: TGCAGTGCACCACAGGGGGGGACAGGGGCCCACGAGCAGTACTTC. This codes for CSAPQGGTGAHEQYF.

This clonotype was found a few times. The rearrangement joins TRBV6-5 to TRBJ1-5, with unresolved D. The V gene lost 6 bases and the J gene lost 3 bases, with 12 bases spanning the gap. This CDR3 is 14 amino acids long. Per germline, CDR1 MNHEY and CDR2 SVGAGI. The CDR3 DNA reads TGTGCCAGCAGCCAAGGGCCGACCAATCAGCCCCAGCATTTT. Its translation is CASSQGPTNQPQHF.

This clonotype occurred many times. The V and J genes are TRBV10-3 and TRBJ1-6; a possible D gene is TRBD1 (6 bases). This CDR3 is built from 17 residues. The germline CDR1 and CDR2 sequences are ENHRY and SYGVKD. V was clipped by 6 bases and J by 7 bases, with 22 bases between them. This chain's CDR3 is CAISPQEGHSGNSPLHF. CDR3 coding DNA: TGTGCCATCAGCCCCCAGGAGGGACACAGTGGGAATTCACCCCTCCACTTT.

This clonotype has only a few counts. The chain has TRBV2 and TRBJ2-7; D is perhaps TRBD1 or TRBD2 (5 bases each). This CDR3 has 15 amino acids. V was pared by 4 bases and J by 6 bases, with 19 bases between. Looked up from germline, CDR1 is SNHLY and CDR2 is FYNNEI. CDR3 sequence: CASSVPGTPGPEQYF. In DNA form, the CDR3 reads TGTGCCAGCAGTGTACCCGGGACGCCCGGGCCCGAGCAGTACTTC. The whole variable domain, remainder taken from reference TRBV2 and TRBJ2-7, is EPEVTQTPSHQVTQMGQEVILRCVPISNHLYFYWYRQILGQKVEFLVSFYNNEISEKSEIFDDQFSVERPDGSNFTLKIRSTKLEDSAMYFCASSVPGTPGPEQYFGPGTRLTVT.

This clonotype has ten or more counts. V and J are TRBV29-1 and TRBJ1-2; TRBD1 matches 12 bases. J was trimmed by 4 bases and V by 3 bases; bases with no gene match: 3. CDR3 length equals 14 residues. Per the germline V gene, CDR1 is SQVTM and CDR2 is ANQGSEA. CDR3 amino acids: CSVEWDRGPYGYTF. The CDR3 DNA sequence: TGCAGCGTTGAGTGGGACAGGGGGCCCTATGGCTACACCTTC.

The chain uses TRBV14 and TRBJ1-1; D unresolved. CDR3 length equals 13 residues. V was shortened by 1 base and J by 7 bases, with 10 bases between the two germline ends. In germline, CDR1 is SGHDN, CDR2 FVKESK. The CDR3 loop is CASSQVGVSEAFF. The CDR3 DNA reads TGTGCCAGCAGCCAAGTTGGGGTCAGTGAAGCTTTCTTT.

This clonotype has just one count. This likely comes from a read error, as the CDR3 has no conserved phenylalanine or tryptophan at its end. The genes are TRBV2 and TRBJ1-1; 8 bases are shared with TRBD1. The V and J ends lost 5 bases and 1 base, in that order; junction bases with no gene match: 3. CDR1 is SNHLY, CDR2 FYNNEI, per germline. The CDR3 totals 14 residues. The CDR3 region has the DNA TGTGCCAGCAGTACAGGGGGGGCGAACACTGAAGCTTTCTCT. As protein: CASSTGGANTEAFS.

This clonotype has just a few counts. The CDR3 DNA reads as TGCGCCAGCAGCCCGGGACAGGGGGCCGTCGGAAACACCATATATTTT. Translating it yields CASSPGQGAVGNTIYF. This sequence joins TRBV5-1 and TRBJ1-3, with 12 bases matching TRBD1. V trimming: 4 bases; J trimming: 4 bases; junction bases outside the gene matches: 6. The CDR3 loop spans 16 amino acids. The germline CDR1 and CDR2 sequences are SGHRS and YFSETQ.

This clonotype turned up a few times. The chain uses TRBV9 and TRBJ2-7, with TRBD2 identical over 7 bases. This CDR3 contains 15 residues. Germline V gene sequence: CDR1 SGDLS, CDR2 YYNGEE. J gave up 4 bases and V 0 bases, and 7 bases lay outside the gene matches. This CDR3 is CASSVGGRASYEQYF. CDR3 in DNA: TGTGCCAGCAGCGTAGGTGGGAGGGCCAGTTACGAGCAGTACTTC.

The chain couples TRBV20-1 to TRBJ2-7; D might be TRBD1 (5 bases). V lost 7 bases and J 5 bases, leaving 18 bases between the germline ends. This CDR3 has 13 residues. The germline gives CDR1 DFQATT, CDR2 SNEGSKA (reference sequence). CDR3 region: CSVPAGLVDEQYF. The CDR3 region has the DNA TGCAGTGTCCCGGCAGGGTTGGTCGACGAGCAGTACTTC.

This clonotype has just one count. The chain employs TRBV11-2 and TRBJ1-1, with a possible D match to TRBD1 (6 bases). Trimming took off 6 bases at V and 4 bases at J, with 12 bases between the two ends. In germline, CDR1 is SGHAT, CDR2 FQNNGV. The CDR3 runs to 13 residues. CDR3 DNA sequence: TGTGCCAGCAGGAGTCAGGGGCCCACTGAAGCTTTCTTT. Translation: CASRSQGPTEAFF.

This clonotype was observed at least ten times. The chain is built from TRBV10-2 and TRBJ1-2, with D tentatively TRBD1 (5 bases). Germline V lookup: CDR1 WSHSY, CDR2 SAAADI. This CDR3 is built from 15 residues. The germline V and J ends were trimmed by 2 bases and 1 base, with 11 bases remaining between them. The CDR3 spells CASSEGAGHNYGYTF. Here the CDR3 DNA reads TGCGCCAGCAGTGAGGGGGCAGGCCATAACTATGGCTACACCTTC.

This clonotype has a count of ten or more. The chain is built from TRBV7-9 and TRBJ1-6; D is uncertain. The CDR3 covers 15 residues. The V end lost 5 bases, the J end lost 8 bases, and 16 bases lay between the germline ends. The V gene's germline CDR1 is SEHNR and CDR2 FQNEAQ (reference sequence). The CDR3 loop reads CASSATLRRHSPLHF. In nucleotides, the CDR3 is TGTGCCAGCAGCGCGACCCTCAGGAGGCATTCACCCCTCCACTTT.

The chain is built from TRBV7-9 and TRBJ1-2, with D maybe TRBD1 (5 bases). Trimming took off 4 bases at V and 8 bases at J, with 8 bases between the two ends. The CDR3 is 11 residues long. Germline V CDR1 and CDR2: SEHNR, FQNEAQ (reference sequence). The DNA of the CDR3 is TGTGCCAGCAGCTACTACAGGGGCTACACCTTC. Its translation is CASSYYRGYTF.

The V and J genes are TRBV29-1 and TRBJ2-7; maybe TRBD1 (5 bases). CDR1 and CDR2 from the germline V gene are SQVTM and ANQGSEA. The CDR3 is 9 residues long. Written as DNA, the CDR3 is TGCAGAGTTAGGGGCGAGCAGTACTTC. Its protein is CRVRGEQYF.

As concerns this clonotype: This could be a read error, since a much larger clone is one nucleotide away. The chain is built from TRBV7-8 and TRBJ1-4; D is unresolved. CDR3 length: 15 residues. The germline V gene has CDR1 SGHVS and CDR2 FQNEAQ. V was trimmed by 5 bases and J by 8 bases, leaving 18 bases between them. The CDR3 here is CASSPALVFGEKLFF. CDR3 sequence (DNA): TGTGCCAGCAGCCCGGCTTTGGTGTTTGGCGAAAAACTGTTTTTT.